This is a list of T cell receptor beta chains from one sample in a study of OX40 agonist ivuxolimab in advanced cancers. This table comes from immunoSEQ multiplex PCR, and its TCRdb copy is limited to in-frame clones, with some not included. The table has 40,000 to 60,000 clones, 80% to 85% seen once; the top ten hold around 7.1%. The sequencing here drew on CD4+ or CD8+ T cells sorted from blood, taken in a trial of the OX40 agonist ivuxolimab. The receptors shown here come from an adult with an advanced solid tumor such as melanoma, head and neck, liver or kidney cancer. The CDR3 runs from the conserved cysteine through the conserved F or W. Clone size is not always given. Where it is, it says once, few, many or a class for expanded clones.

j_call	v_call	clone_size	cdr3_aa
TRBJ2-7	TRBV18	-	CASSPLGYEQYF
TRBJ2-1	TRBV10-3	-	CAISERGNEQFF
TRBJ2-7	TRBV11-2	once	CASSLGAFSSYEQYF
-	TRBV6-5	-	CASSYSTITGSYEQYF
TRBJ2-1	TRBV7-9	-	CASSSYFNEQFF
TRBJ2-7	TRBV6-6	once	CASSLTYEQYF
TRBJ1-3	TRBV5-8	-	CASSLGTFSSGNTIYF
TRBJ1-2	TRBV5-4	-	CASSLTGGAYGYTF
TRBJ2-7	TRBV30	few	CAWSVGGRIEQYF
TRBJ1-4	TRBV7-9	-	CASSPGGPAGEKLFF
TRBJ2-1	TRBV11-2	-	CASSLSGGGEQFF
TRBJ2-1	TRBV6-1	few	CASSALAGVPNEQFF
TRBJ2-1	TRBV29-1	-	CSVVRAYNEQFF
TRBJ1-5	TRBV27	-	CASSLGGTVYSNQPQHF
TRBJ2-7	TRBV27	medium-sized	CASSRSPGDSYEQYF
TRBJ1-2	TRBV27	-	CASRMGQQYGYTF
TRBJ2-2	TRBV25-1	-	CASLGQDYTGELFF
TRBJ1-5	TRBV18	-	CASSPRGASNQPQHF
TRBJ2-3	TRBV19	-	CASQTGFRTDTQYF
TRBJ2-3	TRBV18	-	CASSPRSRDRGHDGLGTDTQYF
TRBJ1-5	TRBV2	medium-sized	CASSEQGGRSNQPQHF